This T cell receptor beta chain stems from a study of cytomegalovirus exposure and HLA in healthy donors. CDR1 is SGHNT, CDR2 YYREEE, per germline (reference sequence). The CDR3 extends over 16 amino acids. J was trimmed by 4 bases and V by 4 bases; bases with no gene match: 3. Both 60 Vbeta primers and 13 Jbeta primers went into the PCR. Repertoires were generated with immunoSEQ multiplex PCR, while TCRdb's copy carries only in-frame clones and drops some. The sample lists around 100,000 clones; less than 85% were seen once. The source of this sequence is a woman aged 60-75 years in good health and CMV-seropositive. The chain employs TRBV5-4 and TRBJ2-3; 16 positions match TRBD2. Sequencing was performed on PBMCs. The CDR3 sequence is CASSGTSGRASDTQYF. CDR3 DNA sequence: TGTGCCAGCAGCGGGACTAGCGGGAGGGCCTCAGATACGCAGTATTTT.